The 13 T cell receptor beta chains presented below share a single source sample, sequenced in a study of cytomegalovirus exposure and HLA in healthy donors. 13 Jbeta primers and 60 Vbeta primers were used for the PCR. The data were produced by immunoSEQ multiplex PCR, yet TCRdb's version contains in-frame clones alone and is incomplete. The data show 100,000 to 150,000 clones, about 8.6% seen once. The sequenced sample consisted of PBMCs. These receptors were taken from a woman between 35 and 50 years old in good health and CMV-seropositive.

V is TRBV6-1 and J is TRBJ2-5, with TRBD1 as a possible D gene (7 bases). The germline gives CDR1 MNHNS, CDR2 SASEGT. The V gene lost 7 bases and the J gene lost 5 bases, with 17 bases spanning the gap. The length of the CDR3 is 14 residues. CDR3 sequence: CASKFAGGRETQYF. CDR3 sequence (DNA): TGTGCCAGCAAGTTCGCAGGGGGGCGGGAGACCCAGTACTTC.

CDR3 amino acids: CASTPTSGGQETQYF. For the CDR3, the DNA is TGTGCCAGCACCCCGACTAGCGGGGGCCAAGAGACCCAGTACTTC. The chain has TRBV27 and TRBJ2-5; TRBD2 aligns across 12 bases. This CDR3 has 15 amino acids. Germline-derived CDR1 and CDR2 are MNHEY and SMNVEV (reference sequence). J gave up 1 base and V 7 bases, and 4 bases lay outside the gene matches.

J is TRBJ1-5 and V is TRBV6-1; 8 bases line up with TRBD1. The CDR3 loop spans 15 amino acids. Germline-derived CDR1 and CDR2 are MNHNS and SASEGT. After removal of 4 bases from V and 1 base from J, the junction contained 3 bases not matched to a gene. The DNA of the CDR3 is TGTGCCAGCAGTGGGAGACAGGGGAGCAATCAGCCCCAGCATTTT. Its translation: CASSGRQGSNQPQHF.

The chain is built from TRBV4-2 and TRBJ1-3; TRBD1 agrees at 7 bases. After removal of 3 bases from V and 0 bases from J, the junction contained 5 bases not matched to a gene. In germline, CDR1 is LGHNA, CDR2 YNFKEQ. This CDR3 has 16 residues. The CDR3 region has the DNA TGTGCCAGCAGCCAGGGACAGTTGGGCTCTGGAAACACCATATATTTT. Translating gives CASSQGQLGSGNTIYF.

V and J are TRBV7-9 and TRBJ1-6, with a tentative D call TRBD1 (6 bases). Trimming took 7 bases from V and 5 from J, leaving 9 bases between them. Germline CDR1 SEHNR, CDR2 FQNEAQ (reference sequence). The CDR3 consists of 13 residues. CDR3 sequence (DNA): TGTGCCAGCACAAACAGGGATAATTCACCCCTCCACTTT. This encodes CASTNRDNSPLHF.

The chain couples TRBV12-5 to TRBJ2-7; D might be TRBD1 (5 bases). Trimming cost V 1 base and J 5 bases, with 18 bases left between them. Germline CDR1 and CDR2: LGHNT and FRNRAP. This CDR3 has 16 amino acids. The CDR3 coding sequence is TGTGCTAGTGGTTTGGGGCGCCGACAGTTATTCGACGAGCAGTACTTC. Translation gives CASGLGRRQLFDEQYF.

The chain recombines TRBV6-5 with TRBJ1-3, with TRBD1 matching over 7 bases. The germline CDR1 and CDR2 sequences are MNHEY and SVGAGI. The CDR3 contains 14 residues. Germline trimming cut 6 bases from V and 3 bases from J; bases unmatched to any gene: 5. The CDR3 here is CASSLTGLGNTIYF. The CDR3 DNA is TGTGCCAGCAGCCTGACAGGGCTTGGAAACACCATATATTTT.

This chain links TRBV5-1 with TRBJ2-5; D uncertain. The germline V gene has CDR1 SGHRS and CDR2 YFSETQ. The CDR3 is 14 amino acids. Trimming removed 0 bases from V and 4 bases from J, with 10 bases in between. CDR3 in DNA: TGCGCCAGCAGCTTGGGATCGGGTTCAGAGACCCAGTACTTC. Translation: CASSLGSGSETQYF.

This clone was seen more than once but under ten times. V and J are TRBV6-1 and TRBJ2-1, with D unclear. This CDR3 is 15 amino acids long. V was pared by 3 bases and J by 0 bases, with 9 bases between. Germline-derived CDR1 and CDR2 are MNHNS and SASEGT. CDR3 amino acids: CASSETLSSYNEQFF. The CDR3 nucleotides are TGTGCCAGCAGTGAGACACTCAGCTCCTACAATGAGCAGTTCTTC.

Written as DNA, the CDR3 is TGTGCCAGTAATCACAGGTTCGGTGGCACAGATACGCAGTATTTT. Encoded protein: CASNHRFGGTDTQYF. The rearrangement uses TRBV19 and TRBJ2-3; D possibly corresponds to TRBD1 (5 bases). This CDR3 comprises 15 residues. Germline values: CDR1 LNHDA, CDR2 SQIVND (reference sequence). V was trimmed by 7 bases and J by 1 base, leaving 15 bases between them.

CDR3 sequence: CASRNGETGELFF. In DNA form, the CDR3 reads TGTGCCAGCCGAAATGGAGAGACCGGGGAGCTGTTTTTT. V usage is TRBV6-1 and J usage is TRBJ2-2; D gene unclear. The CDR3 runs to 13 residues. The germline V and J ends were trimmed by 8 bases and 5 bases, with 12 bases remaining between them. CDR1 is MNHNS, CDR2 SASEGT, per germline.

This chain links TRBV19 with TRBJ2-3; 10 bases align to TRBD2. The V gene's germline CDR1 is LNHDA and CDR2 SQIVND (reference sequence). The CDR3 sequence is 14 residues long. With V trimmed by 6 bases and J by 1 base, 1 base remained unmatched. CDR3 region: CASRTSGGTDTQYF. The CDR3 region has the DNA TGTGCCAGTAGAACTAGCGGGGGCACAGATACGCAGTATTTT.

This chain links TRBV7-3 with TRBJ1-2; 7 positions match TRBD1. J was trimmed by 6 bases and V by 5 bases; bases with no gene match: 12. The germline V gene encodes CDR1 SGHTA and CDR2 FQGTGA. CDR3 length: 15 residues. This CDR3 is CASSPRVRGLDGYTF. The DNA for the CDR3 is TGTGCCAGCAGCCCCCGGGTCAGGGGGTTGGATGGCTACACCTTC.